This T cell receptor beta chain was retrieved from a study of response to subunit inactivated influenza vaccine (dated by TCRdb to 2016 to 2019). For the study in its entirety: Deep quantitative profiling of the T cell receptor repertoire was used in the study to follow responses to a trivalent subunit inactivated influenza vaccine. Points the paper makes about the study in general: According to the authors, only a limited number of new T cells may be recruited by each seasonal influenza vaccination.

With respect to this clonotype: Its antigen remains unidentified. Base qualities were left out, and no much larger clone turns up one base away.

The germline V gene encodes CDR1 SGHNT and CDR2 YYREEE (reference sequence). From its cysteine to its phenylalanine, the CDR3 spans 17 amino acids. The only DNA kept is the CDR3, 51 bases in frame from the first base. V gives up 3 bases and J gives up 1 base, and the segment between their germline ends measures 19 bases. Library preparation was by RT-PCR. Instrument on record: Illumina HiSeq 2500. TCRdb handled the public reads itself, with Q25 trimming in fastp and clone calling in MiXCR, and kept productive beta chains. Each entry merges the rows of one CDR3 protein and shows their most common DNA and genes. The sample table lists fewer than 750,000 distinct CDR3 sequences, approximately 15% of them with a count of one. The top ten clones comprise 11% of the sample.

The source of this sequence is a man aged 45-65 years who received an inactivated influenza vaccine. Donor details come from another sample of the same person, matched by shared clones. The material sequenced was PBMCs from blood, taken roughly 12 days after vaccination. The rearranged chain carries TRBV5-4 and TRBJ2-5; possibly the D gene is TRBD2, per 5 matching bases. DNA sequence: TGTGCCAGCAGCTCCCTCGGGGTCGCGAGGGTCCAAGAGACCCAGTACTTC. This yields the protein CASSSLGVARVQETQYF.